The 14 T cell receptor beta chains reported below all come from one sample, sequenced in a study of T cells expressing NK-cell markers. After re-calling the 5' RACE reads, TCRdb lists one entry per CDR3 protein, DNA absent. Its listing shows around 8,000 distinct CDR3 sequences. Sequencing was done on a sample of blood T cells: a sorted CD56 or NKG2C T cell subset, CD4+ or CD8+ T cells, or bulk PBMC T cells (not recorded which). The receptors derive from a man aged 18 to 30 in good health.

This chain connects TRBV29-1 to TRBJ2-7; TCRdb's D gene call, TRBD2, goes unchecked for lack of DNA. From germline, CDR1 is SQVTM and CDR2 ANQGSEA. The CDR3 length is 12 residues. CDR3: CSVGGLSYEQYF.

The chain uses TRBV5-1 and TRBJ2-1; there is no DNA to check the TCRdb D call of TRBD2. Per the germline V gene, CDR1 is SGHRS and CDR2 is YFSETQ. The CDR3 is 16 amino acids. The CDR3 loop is CASSLTSGGSYNEQFF.

In terms of frequency, this clonotype is medium-sized (0.01 to 0.1%). The V call is TRBV5-8, the J call TRBJ2-7; there is no DNA to check the TCRdb D call of TRBD2. Per germline, CDR1 SGHTS and CDR2 YDEGEE. The CDR3 loop spans 12 amino acids. The CDR3: CASSWRGMEQYF.

This chain connects TRBV15 to TRBJ2-7; TCRdb picks TRBD2, but there is no DNA to check that call. Germline loops: CDR1 LNHNV, CDR2 YYDKDF (reference sequence). The CDR3 is 15 residues long. CDR3 sequence reads: CATSREFGEGYEQYF.

This clonotype is deemed medium-sized by its frequency. The chain couples TRBV5-1 to TRBJ2-5; TCRdb returns TRBD2, unconfirmable since there is no DNA. Germline V gene sequence: CDR1 SGHRS, CDR2 YFSETQ. The CDR3 extends over 16 amino acids. CDR3 in amino acids: CASSPTSNWRGETQYF.

The rearrangement links TRBV20-1 to TRBJ2-7; the D gene TCRdb calls, TRBD1, cannot be checked with no DNA. The CDR3 spans 13 residues. From germline, CDR1 is DFQATT and CDR2 SNEGSKA (reference sequence). CDR3 loop: CSARWDRGDEQYF.

The V call is TRBV27, the J call TRBJ2-1; TCRdb proposes TRBD1, but this gene call is untestable without DNA. CDR3 length: 13 residues. Germline V CDR1 and CDR2: MNHEY, SMNVEV (reference sequence). CDR3 sequence: CASGPTGINEQFF.

This chain connects TRBV12-3 or TRBV12-4 to TRBJ2-5; the D call from TCRdb, TRBD2, cannot be confirmed without DNA. The CDR3 length is 16 residues. The CDR3 sequence is CASSRPSGPTKETQYF.

The CDR3 loop is CASSLEGGPDTQYF. The V call is TRBV3-1, the J call TRBJ2-3; no DNA is available, so the TRBD2 call from TCRdb remains unchecked. The CDR3 sequence is 14 residues long. Germline V lookup: CDR1 LGHDT, CDR2 YNNKEL (reference sequence).

By frequency, this clonotype is medium-sized. The gene calls are TRBV10-3 and TRBJ2-5; absent DNA, TCRdb's TRBD2 call cannot be checked. Germline V gene data show CDR1 as ENHRY and CDR2 as SYGVKD. The CDR3 is made up of 17 amino acids. The CDR3: CAISESKAGGYQETQYF.

Its frequency marks this clonotype as medium-sized. The gene calls are TRBV20-1 and TRBJ2-1; TCRdb's D gene call, TRBD1, goes unchecked for lack of DNA. The CDR3 covers 13 residues. Germline-derived CDR1 and CDR2 are DFQATT and SNEGSKA (reference sequence). Here the CDR3 reads CSASSAHSLGQFF.

This clonotype is medium-sized by frequency. The chain uses TRBV7-8 and TRBJ1-5; TCRdb outputs TRBD1, but without DNA this stays unchecked. This CDR3 has 17 amino acids. Looked up from germline, CDR1 is SGHVS and CDR2 is FQNEAQ. CDR3 in amino acids: CASSLGRTQGSNQPQHF.

The rearrangement uses TRBV28 and TRBJ2-1; absent DNA, TCRdb's TRBD1 call cannot be checked. CDR3 length: 14 amino acids. Germline assignment: CDR1 MDHEN and CDR2 SYDVKM. This CDR3 reads CASSSDRGGDEQFF.

This CDR3 reads CASSLTGTEGEQFF. V usage is TRBV13 and J usage is TRBJ2-1; checking the TCRdb D call of TRBD2 is not possible without DNA. The CDR3 loop spans 14 amino acids. CDR1 PRHDT and CDR2 FYEKMQ come from the germline V gene (reference sequence).